Presented here are 24 T cell receptor beta chains from one specimen sequenced in a study of cytomegalovirus exposure and HLA in healthy donors. The PCR was carried out with 60 Vbeta primers and 13 Jbeta primers. The protocol was immunoSEQ multiplex PCR, while the TCRdb copy is restricted to in-frame clones and leaves out a portion. This table holds around 150,000 clones, roughly 85% found once. Sequenced material: PBMCs. The receptors were gathered from a male donor in good health and CMV-seropositive.

CDR3 in amino acids: CASSPGTGLREQYF. The CDR3 nucleotides are TGTGCCAGCAGTCCCGGGACAGGTCTACGGGAGCAGTACTTC. This chain links TRBV6-5 with TRBJ2-7, with TRBD1 matching 8 bases. Germline-derived CDR1 and CDR2 are MNHEY and SVGAGI. The CDR3 sequence is 14 residues long. V gave up 5 bases and J gave up 7 bases; unmatched junction bases: 10.

The V call is TRBV6-1, the J call TRBJ2-3; 10 bases map to TRBD2. Germline trimming cut 3 bases from V and 5 bases from J; bases unmatched to any gene: 5. Germline V gene sequence: CDR1 MNHNS, CDR2 SASEGT. The CDR3 contains 15 residues. CDR3 protein: CASSELAGDGDTQYF. CDR3 bases: TGTGCCAGCAGTGAGCTAGCGGGAGACGGAGATACGCAGTATTTT.

CDR3 sequence reads: CASSVDRSFLVNTEAFF. The DNA of the CDR3 is TGTGCCAGCAGTGTGGACAGGTCGTTTCTGGTGAACACTGAAGCTTTCTTT. The V call is TRBV27, the J call TRBJ1-1; 7 bases line up with TRBD1. With 5 bases clipped from V and 0 bases from J, the junction kept 12 bases outside the gene matches. CDR3 size: 17 residues. Germline V gene lookup returns CDR1 MNHEY and CDR2 SMNVEV (reference sequence).

The chain couples TRBV5-1 to TRBJ2-3; 7 nucleotides agree with TRBD1. The CDR3 is made up of 14 amino acids. Trimming took 2 bases from V and 2 from J; bases not matched to a gene: 2. Germline CDR1 and CDR2: SGHRS and YFSETQ. The CDR3 protein is CASSFRGLTDTQYF. The CDR3 DNA reads as TGCGCCAGCAGCTTTAGGGGGCTCACAGATACGCAGTATTTT. Together with reference TRBV5-1 and TRBJ2-3, the CDR3 gives the full variable domain: KAGVTQTPRYLIKTRGQQVTLSCSPISGHRSVSWYQQTPGQGLQFLFEYFSETQRNKGNFPGRFSGRQFSNSRSEMNVSTLELGDSALYLCASSFRGLTDTQYFGPGTRLTVL.

The genes are TRBV18 and TRBJ1-2, with TRBD1 as a possible D gene (5 bases). The CDR3 has 15 amino acids. Germline V CDR1 and CDR2: KGHSH, LQKENI. V was clipped by 3 bases and J by 7 bases, with 18 bases between them. The CDR3, as DNA: TGTGCCAGCTCACCGACGACAGATATGGGGATTGGCTACACCTTC. Translated: CASSPTTDMGIGYTF.

The chain links TRBV27 to TRBJ2-1, with a tentative D call TRBD1 (6 bases). Germline CDR1 and CDR2: MNHEY and SMNVEV (reference sequence). The CDR3 sequence is 18 residues long. V dropped 5 bases and J dropped 2 bases, with 22 bases sitting between them. The CDR3 spells CASSPGVTGEGPYNEQFF. In DNA form, the CDR3 reads TGTGCCAGCAGTCCAGGGGTGACGGGTGAGGGTCCCTACAATGAGCAGTTCTTC.

The rearrangement links TRBV5-1 to TRBJ2-3; 7 nucleotides match TRBD1. After removal of 0 bases from V and 1 base from J, the junction contained 11 bases not matched to a gene. CDR1 and CDR2 from the germline V gene are SGHRS and YFSETQ. This CDR3 has 18 residues. CDR3 DNA: TGCGCCAGCAGCTTGGGTTTTAGCCGGGACAGTCGCACAGATACGCAGTATTTT. Protein: CASSLGFSRDSRTDTQYF.

The chain employs TRBV6-1 and TRBJ1-5; the match to TRBD1 covers 10 bases. The germline CDR1 and CDR2 sequences are MNHNS and SASEGT. The CDR3 is made up of 15 amino acids. Germline trimming cut 6 bases from V and 6 bases from J; bases unmatched to any gene: 8. The CDR3 DNA reads TGTGCCAGCAGAAGGACAGGGGGGATGGGTCAGCCCCAGCATTTT. The encoded protein is CASRRTGGMGQPQHF.

The chain combines TRBV7-7 with TRBJ2-5; possibly TRBD2 for D (5 bases). Trimming cost V 5 bases and J 5 bases, with 6 bases left between them. This CDR3 comprises 11 residues. The germline CDR1 and CDR2 sequences are SSHAT and FNYEAQ (reference sequence). CDR3 loop: CASSPGETQYF. The CDR3, as DNA: TGTGCCAGCAGCCCGGGGGAGACCCAGTACTTC.

The gene calls are TRBV18 and TRBJ2-2; D is undetermined. Germline values: CDR1 KGHSH, CDR2 LQKENI. The germline V and J ends were trimmed by 3 bases and 2 bases, with 4 bases remaining between them. The CDR3 spans 13 residues. CDR3 region: CASSPRNTGELFF. CDR3 nucleotides: TGTGCCAGCTCACCTCGTAACACCGGGGAGCTGTTTTTT. Using reference TRBV18 and TRBJ2-2 for the parts outside the CDR3, the full variable domain is NAGVMQNPRHLVRRRGQEARLRCSPMKGHSHVYWYRQLPEEGLKFMVYLQKENIIDESGMPKERFSAEFPKEGPSILRIQQVVRGDSAAYFCASSPRNTGELFFGEGSRLTVL.

The genes are TRBV9 and TRBJ2-7; 8 nucleotides match TRBD1. Trimming cost V 4 bases and J 3 bases; bases outside gene matches: 6. CDR1 and CDR2 (germline): SGDLS, YYNGEE. The CDR3 contains 14 residues. The CDR3, as DNA: TGTGCCAGCAGCCCGACGGGACAGGACTACGAGCAGTACTTC. Its protein product is CASSPTGQDYEQYF.

The chain is built from TRBV5-8 and TRBJ1-5, with TRBD1 matching over 8 bases. This CDR3 contains 14 residues. The germline CDR1 and CDR2 sequences are SGHTS and YDEGEE. Germline trimming cut 3 bases from V and 5 bases from J; bases unmatched to any gene: 4. CDR3 bases: TGTGCCAGCAGCTCCGACAGGGGCCATCAGCCCCAGCATTTT. Translated, it gives CASSSDRGHQPQHF.

The CDR3 DNA is TGTGCCAGCAGCTTAATGACCCTGGACACGTCCTACGAGCAGTACTTC. Translating it yields CASSLMTLDTSYEQYF. The J gene is TRBJ2-7, the V gene TRBV13; D may be TRBD1 (5 bases). V was shortened by 2 bases and J by 1 base, with 15 bases between the two germline ends. The CDR3 sequence is 16 residues long. Germline CDR1 PRHDT, CDR2 FYEKMQ (reference sequence). The variable domain in full, with the rest retrieved from reference TRBV13 and TRBJ2-7, is AAGVIQSPRHLIKEKRETATLKCYPIPRHDTVYWYQQGPGQDPQFLISFYEKMQSDKGSIPDRFSAQQFSDYHSELNMSSLELGDSALYFCASSLMTLDTSYEQYFGPGTRLTVT.

The chain joins TRBV5-1 to TRBJ2-1, with D maybe TRBD1 (6 bases). The V gene's germline CDR1 is SGHRS and CDR2 YFSETQ. CDR3 length: 15 residues. The germline V and J ends were trimmed by 6 bases and 4 bases, with 17 bases remaining between them. CDR3 amino acids: CASTEGVGEYNEQFF. Here the CDR3 DNA reads TGCGCCAGCACCGAGGGGGTGGGGGAATACAATGAGCAGTTCTTC.

CDR3 DNA sequence: TGTGCCAGCAGCTCTGGGGCAGGGGGGAAGGACGAGCAGTACTTC. Amino acids: CASSSGAGGKDEQYF. The chain joins TRBV28 to TRBJ2-7; D possibly corresponds to TRBD1 (7 bases). Per the germline V gene, CDR1 is MDHEN and CDR2 is SYDVKM. The CDR3 totals 15 residues. V shed 6 bases and J shed 5 bases, with 20 bases lying between them.

This chain joins TRBV7-6 and TRBJ1-5; 7 bases align to TRBD1. The V gene's germline CDR1 is SGHVS and CDR2 FNYEAQ. V dropped 5 bases and J dropped 7; count of bases not matched to a gene: 11. The CDR3 runs to 15 residues. In DNA form, the CDR3 reads TGTGCCAGCAGCCAGGGTAAGGGGGCAGAGCAGCCCCAGCATTTT. Its translation is CASSQGKGAEQPQHF. Variable domain in full (rest from reference TRBV7-6 and TRBJ1-5): GAGVSQSPRYKVTKRGQDVALRCDPISGHVSLYWYRQALGQGPEFLTYFNYEAQQDKSGLPNDRFSAERPEGSISTLTIQRTEQRDSAMYRCASSQGKGAEQPQHFGDGTRLSIL.

The CDR3 coding sequence is TGTGCCAGCGGTGGACTAGCGGGGAGCCAAGAGACCCAGTACTTC. It encodes CASGGLAGSQETQYF. The V and J genes are TRBV7-6 and TRBJ2-5; 12 bases fit TRBD2. Germline lookup yields CDR1 SGHVS and CDR2 FNYEAQ. The CDR3 totals 15 residues. J was trimmed by 1 base and V by 8 bases; bases with no gene match: 5.

The chain is built from TRBV25-1 and TRBJ1-1, with TRBD1 matching over 8 bases. CDR1 is MGHDK, CDR2 SYGVNS, per germline. The trim removed 5 bases at V and 11 bases at J, leaving 10 bases unmatched. The CDR3 consists of 13 residues. CDR3 in DNA: TGTGCCAGCAGTTCCTTGGACAGGGTTGACGCTTTCTTT. This encodes CASSSLDRVDAFF.

The V gene is TRBV10-3, the J gene TRBJ2-7; D is undetermined. There are 13 residues in the CDR3. Trimming removed 8 bases from V and 5 bases from J, with 16 bases in between. Germline CDR1 ENHRY, CDR2 SYGVKD. CDR3 nucleotides: TGTGCCATCCTATCTGCCCTCGAACACGAGCAGTACTTC. Amino acid sequence: CAILSALEHEQYF.

The chain carries TRBV11-3 and TRBJ2-3; 10 bases are shared with TRBD2. The germline V gene has CDR1 SGHNT and CDR2 YENEEA. V was clipped by 3 bases and J by 1 base; unmatched bases: 1. The CDR3 runs to 15 residues. The CDR3 spells CASSFGTSGTDTQYF. The CDR3 DNA reads TGTGCCAGCAGCTTCGGGACTAGCGGCACAGATACGCAGTATTTT.

The V call is TRBV5-1, the J call TRBJ1-4; D is ambiguous. Germline V gene lookup returns CDR1 SGHRS and CDR2 YFSETQ. This CDR3 spans 15 amino acids. V was trimmed by 1 base and J by 8 bases, leaving 15 bases between them. The CDR3 region has the DNA TGCGCCAGCAGCTTGATGCAGACGGCGGGAGAAAAACTGTTTTTT. The encoded protein is CASSLMQTAGEKLFF.

This clone was seen just once. This chain uses TRBV27 with TRBJ2-7; D remains unclear. Trimming removed 2 bases from V and 0 bases from J, with 8 bases in between. In germline, CDR1 is MNHEY, CDR2 SMNVEV (reference sequence). CDR3 length equals 14 residues. The CDR3 spells CASSLTSSSYEQYF. CDR3 in DNA: TGTGCCAGCAGTTTAACCTCGAGCTCCTACGAGCAGTACTTC.

The rearrangement uses TRBV11-3 and TRBJ2-1; 8 bases map to TRBD2. CDR3 length: 13 amino acids. Germline loops: CDR1 SGHNT, CDR2 YENEEA. V shed 9 bases and J 5 bases; nucleotides not matched to a gene: 6. The CDR3 DNA reads as TGTGCCAGTCGGGGGGGGTCCAACAATGAGCAGTTCTTC. Protein: CASRGGSNNEQFF.

V gene TRBV19 combines with J gene TRBJ1-3; no definite D call. Per germline, CDR1 LNHDA and CDR2 SQIVND (reference sequence). V lost 6 bases to trimming and J lost 0 bases, with 3 bases between them. The CDR3 is made up of 12 amino acids. This chain's CDR3 is CASRASGNTIYF. CDR3 sequence (DNA): TGTGCCAGTAGGGCCTCTGGAAACACCATATATTTT.